Listed here are 21 T cell receptor beta chains from one sample, sequenced in a study of beta chain features in type 1 diabetes. Overall study findings and caveats: Moderate yet significant TCRB CDR3 shortening was seen in Type 1 diabetes patients in all four CD4+ subsets.

Expressed TCRB transcripts were sequenced because the isolated RNA had all been reverse transcribed beforehand. Only in-frame clones appear in the TCRdb table, and some are missing; sequencing was by immunoSEQ multiplex PCR. The table shows under 300,000 clones, with roughly 10% occurring only once. No antigen has been identified for these receptors. Material for sequencing was naive CD4+ T cells from blood. These receptors all come from a man in his thirties or forties with type 1 diabetes.

This clone came up a few times. The identical CDR3 is also encoded by other nucleotide sequences in the sample. This chain connects TRBV30 to TRBJ2-5; 8 bases align to TRBD2. There are 13 residues in the CDR3. Per germline, CDR1 GTSNPN and CDR2 SVGIG (reference sequence). V was clipped by 1 base and J by 5 bases; unmatched bases: 3. CDR3 DNA sequence: TGTGCCTGGAGTGGACTAGCGCGGGAGACCCAGTACTTC. It specifies CAWSGLARETQYF.

This clone was counted between two and nine times. The rearrangement links TRBV7-9 to TRBJ1-1, with a possible D match to TRBD1 (5 bases). With 5 bases removed from V and 1 base from J, the gap between germline ends came to 11 bases. The CDR3 runs to 14 residues. Germline CDR1 reads SEHNR; CDR2 reads FQNEAQ (reference sequence). The CDR3 bases are TGTGCCAGCAGCCCCCGCAGGGAGAACACTGAAGCTTTCTTT. Residues: CASSPRRENTEAFF.

This clone has just a few counts. The chain is built from TRBV7-2 and TRBJ1-1; 7 nucleotides agree with TRBD1. This CDR3 is built from 16 residues. Trimming at V came to 5 bases and at J to 1 base, leaving 10 bases not matched to a gene. The germline CDR1 and CDR2 sequences are SGHTA and FQGNSA. CDR3 in amino acids: CASSPRQGLGNTEAFF. Written as DNA, the CDR3 is TGTGCCAGCAGCCCTCGACAGGGTTTGGGGAACACTGAAGCTTTCTTT.

V gene TRBV20-1 combines with J gene TRBJ2-1; weak D call: TRBD2 (5 bases). V lost 3 bases, J lost 9 bases, and 9 bases lay in between. The CDR3 is 11 amino acids. CDR1 DFQATT and CDR2 SNEGSKA come from the germline V gene (reference sequence). The CDR3 is CSARYGVEQFF. The CDR3 DNA sequence: TGCAGTGCTAGGTACGGGGTTGAGCAGTTCTTC.

This clone has only a few counts. The gene calls are TRBV2 and TRBJ2-5; D call uncertain. Trimming pared 0 bases from V and 5 bases from J, leaving 10 bases between. Looked up from germline, CDR1 is SNHLY and CDR2 is FYNNEI. The CDR3 sequence is 14 residues long. CDR3 sequence: CASSEALPGETQYF. CDR3 in DNA: TGTGCCAGCAGTGAAGCGCTTCCCGGGGAGACCCAGTACTTC. The variable domain in full, with the rest retrieved from reference TRBV2 and TRBJ2-5, is EPEVTQTPSHQVTQMGQEVILRCVPISNHLYFYWYRQILGQKVEFLVSFYNNEISEKSEIFDDQFSVERPDGSNFTLKIRSTKLEDSAMYFCASSEALPGETQYFGPGTRLLVL.

This clone was counted only a few times. This rearrangement joins TRBV27 to TRBJ2-5, with a weak D call TRBD1 (5 bases). CDR3 length: 16 amino acids. The V end lost 4 bases, the J end lost 7 bases, and 22 bases lay between the germline ends. Germline V gene sequence: CDR1 MNHEY, CDR2 SMNVEV (reference sequence). In DNA form, the CDR3 reads TGTGCCAGCAGTTACCATGGGGCCTCAAATTCGGGGACCCAGTACTTC. Its protein product is CASSYHGASNSGTQYF.

This clone was seen more than once but under ten times. The chain recombines TRBV7-9 with TRBJ1-1, with D uncertain. The germline CDR1 and CDR2 sequences are SEHNR and FQNEAQ (reference sequence). The CDR3 covers 13 residues. The V gene lost 6 bases and the J gene lost 2 bases, with 10 bases spanning the gap. The DNA for the CDR3 is TGTGCCAGCAGTGCTAGAATAAACACTGAAGCTTTCTTT. Translated: CASSARINTEAFF.

This clone was observed a handful of times. V usage is TRBV6-5 and J usage is TRBJ2-7, with TRBD2 matching 15 bases. Germline trimming cut 5 bases from V and 7 bases from J; bases unmatched to any gene: 6. The germline V gene encodes CDR1 MNHEY and CDR2 SVGAGI. The CDR3 runs to 15 residues. CDR3 DNA: TGTGCCAGCAGTCCCGGGACTAGCGGGGGGAAAGAGCAGTACTTC. As protein: CASSPGTSGGKEQYF.

The table lists this clone with a few counts. The chain couples TRBV7-3 to TRBJ2-1; 12 bases are shared with TRBD2. V was pared by 2 bases and J by 8 bases, with 4 bases of the junction left unmatched. Germline CDR1 is SGHTA and CDR2 is FQGTGA. The CDR3 loop spans 15 amino acids. The CDR3 region has the DNA TGTGCCAGCAGCTTAGGTCTAGCGGGGGGGTATGAGCAGTTCTTC. Translated, it gives CASSLGLAGGYEQFF.

The gene calls are TRBV5-4 and TRBJ1-2; perhaps TRBD1 as D (6 bases). Germline CDR1 and CDR2: SGHNT and YYREEE (reference sequence). The CDR3 spans 15 residues. V gave up 0 bases and J gave up 7 bases, with 16 bases separating them. CDR3 amino acids: CASSLAGGGVGGYTF. The CDR3 DNA reads as TGTGCCAGCAGCTTGGCCGGGGGGGGCGTCGGTGGCTACACCTTC.

CDR3 DNA: TGTGCCAGCAGACGCGACAGGTGGGATACGCAGTATTTT. Amino acid sequence: CASRRDRWDTQYF. The V call is TRBV6-5, the J call TRBJ2-3, with D maybe TRBD1 (6 bases). Trimming took 6 bases from V and 6 from J, leaving 13 bases between them. The CDR3 has 13 residues. Looked up from germline, CDR1 is MNHEY and CDR2 is SVGAGI.

This clone has more than one count but fewer than ten. The V gene is TRBV9, the J gene TRBJ1-6; possibly TRBD1 for D (6 bases). Trimming stripped 4 bases from V and 8 bases from J, with 19 bases between. This CDR3 is 16 amino acids long. The V gene's germline CDR1 is SGDLS and CDR2 YYNGEE. The CDR3 is CASSPRLGGLDSPLHF. CDR3 coding DNA: TGTGCCAGCAGCCCTCGTTTGGGGGGGCTGGATTCACCCCTCCACTTT. Full variable domain (outside the CDR3, taken from reference TRBV9 and TRBJ1-6): DSGVTQTPKHLITATGQRVTLRCSPRSGDLSVYWYQQSLDQGLQFLIQYYNGEERAKGNILERFSAQQFPDLHSELNLSSLELGDSALYFCASSPRLGGLDSPLHFGNGTRLTVT.

This clone came up a few times. The rearrangement uses TRBV6-5 and TRBJ1-4; D uncertain. CDR3 size: 14 residues. Trimming left V 6 bases short and J 8 bases short, with 16 bases between. The V gene's germline CDR1 is MNHEY and CDR2 SVGAGI. The CDR3 DNA reads TGTGCCAGCAGCTCCCCGACGGGTTGGGAAAAACTGTTTTTT. Residues: CASSSPTGWEKLFF.

The chain recombines TRBV7-8 with TRBJ1-5; 7 bases fit TRBD1. In germline, CDR1 is SGHVS, CDR2 FQNEAQ. The CDR3 is 16 residues long. The J segment lost 7 bases and the V segment lost 5 bases, leaving 14 bases of the junction unmatched. The CDR3 sequence is CASSEVQGFLGQPQHF. CDR3 DNA sequence: TGTGCCAGCAGCGAGGTACAGGGGTTCCTGGGGCAGCCCCAGCATTTT.

The J gene is TRBJ1-1, the V gene TRBV9, with D hard to call. This CDR3 spans 13 amino acids. Germline V CDR1 and CDR2: SGDLS, YYNGEE. V dropped 2 bases and J dropped 5 bases, with 10 bases sitting between them. The chain's CDR3 is CASSVTSGTEAFF. CDR3 DNA: TGTGCCAGCAGCGTTACGTCGGGGACTGAAGCTTTCTTT.

This clone was counted a few times. This sequence joins TRBV5-1 and TRBJ2-2; D remains ambiguous. There are 14 residues in the CDR3. Germline loops: CDR1 SGHRS, CDR2 YFSETQ. V was cut by 0 bases and J by 1 base, with 4 bases left in between. Here the CDR3 DNA reads TGCGCCAGCAGCTTGGCCCAGAACACCGGGGAGCTGTTTTTT. Its translation is CASSLAQNTGELFF.

The chain couples TRBV4-3 to TRBJ2-1; D possibly corresponds to TRBD2 (6 bases). Germline assignment: CDR1 LGHNA and CDR2 YSLEER. Trimming removed 0 bases at V and 0 bases at J, with 12 bases between. This CDR3 is built from 17 residues. CDR3 in amino acids: CASSQEGRGTSYNEQFF. In DNA, the CDR3 is TGCGCCAGCAGCCAAGAAGGACGGGGGACCTCCTACAATGAGCAGTTCTTC.

This clone was counted only a few times. The rearrangement links TRBV19 to TRBJ1-1; no definite D call. The CDR3 extends over 14 amino acids. V shed 5 bases and J shed 1 base, with 11 bases lying between them. Germline CDR1 and CDR2: LNHDA and SQIVND (reference sequence). The CDR3 nucleotides are TGTGCCAGTAGTCCGGGAGGCGGGAACACTGAAGCTTTCTTT. Translating gives CASSPGGGNTEAFF.

This chain joins TRBV7-9 and TRBJ2-7, with 7 bases matching TRBD2. The V segment lost 5 bases and the J segment 3 bases; nucleotides outside the gene matches: 7. Germline V lookup: CDR1 SEHNR, CDR2 FQNEAQ (reference sequence). The CDR3 covers 14 residues. The CDR3 region is CASSPHGTNYEQYF. The CDR3 region has the DNA TGTGCCAGCAGCCCACACGGGACTAACTACGAGCAGTACTTC. The full variable domain, with the rest looked up from reference TRBV7-9 and TRBJ2-7, is DTGVSQNPRHKITKRGQNVTFRCDPISEHNRLYWYRQTLGQGPEFLTYFQNEAQLEKSRLLSDRFSAERPKGSFSTLEIQRTEQGDSAMYLCASSPHGTNYEQYFGPGTRLTVT.

The chain has TRBV28 and TRBJ1-6; TRBD1 aligns across 7 bases. Germline V lookup: CDR1 MDHEN, CDR2 SYDVKM. V lost 6 bases to trimming and J lost 6 bases; unmatched junction nucleotides: 5. CDR3 length equals 14 residues. The CDR3, as DNA: TGTGCCAGCAGGCTGGACAGGATTAATTCACCCCTCCACTTT. Protein: CASRLDRINSPLHF.

This clone was seen only a few times. This chain joins TRBV4-1 and TRBJ1-5, with TRBD1 identical over 7 bases. The CDR3 is 15 amino acids. Trimming cost V 1 base and J 4 bases; bases outside gene matches: 4. Germline-derived CDR1 and CDR2 are MGHRA and YSYEKL. The CDR3 DNA follows: TGCGCCAGCAGCCAAGTAGACAGGGTAAATCAGCCCCAGCATTTT. It codes for CASSQVDRVNQPQHF.